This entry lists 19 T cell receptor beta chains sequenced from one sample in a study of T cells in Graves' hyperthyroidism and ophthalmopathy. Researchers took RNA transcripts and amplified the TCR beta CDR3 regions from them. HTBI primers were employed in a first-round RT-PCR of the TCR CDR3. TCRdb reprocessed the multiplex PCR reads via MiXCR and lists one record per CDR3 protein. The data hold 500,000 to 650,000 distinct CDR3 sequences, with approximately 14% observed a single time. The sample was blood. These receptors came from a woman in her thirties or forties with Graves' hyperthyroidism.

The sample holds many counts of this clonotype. CDR3 nucleotide sequence: TGTGCCAGCAGTTTGTTGGCGGGAGGGACCCGCACAGATACGCAGTATTTT. Encoded protein: CASSLLAGGTRTDTQYF. The J gene is TRBJ2-3, the V gene TRBV27; TRBD2 aligns across 9 bases. CDR1 and CDR2 (germline): MNHEY, SMNVEV (reference sequence). The CDR3 runs to 17 residues. J gave up 1 base and V 3 bases, and 8 bases lay outside the gene matches.

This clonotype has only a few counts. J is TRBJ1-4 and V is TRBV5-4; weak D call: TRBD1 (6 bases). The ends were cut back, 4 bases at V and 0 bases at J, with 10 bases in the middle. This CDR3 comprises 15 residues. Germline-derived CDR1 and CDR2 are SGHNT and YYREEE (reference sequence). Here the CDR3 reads CASSPGTTTNEKLFF. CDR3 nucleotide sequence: TGTGCCAGCAGCCCCGGGACAACAACTAATGAAAAACTGTTTTTT.

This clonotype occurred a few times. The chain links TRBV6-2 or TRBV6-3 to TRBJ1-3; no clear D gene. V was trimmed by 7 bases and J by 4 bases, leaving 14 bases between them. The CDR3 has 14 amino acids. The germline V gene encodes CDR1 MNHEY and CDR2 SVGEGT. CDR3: CASIQDSTGNTIYF. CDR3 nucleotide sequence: TGTGCCAGCATTCAGGACTCGACAGGAAACACCATATATTTT.

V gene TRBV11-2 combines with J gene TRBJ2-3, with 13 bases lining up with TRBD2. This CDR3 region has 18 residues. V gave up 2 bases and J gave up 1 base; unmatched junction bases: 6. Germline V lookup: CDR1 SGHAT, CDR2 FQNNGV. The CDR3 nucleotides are TGTGCCAGCAGCTTAAGGCGGACTAGCGGGAGAGGCACAGATACGCAGTATTTT. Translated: CASSLRRTSGRGTDTQYF.

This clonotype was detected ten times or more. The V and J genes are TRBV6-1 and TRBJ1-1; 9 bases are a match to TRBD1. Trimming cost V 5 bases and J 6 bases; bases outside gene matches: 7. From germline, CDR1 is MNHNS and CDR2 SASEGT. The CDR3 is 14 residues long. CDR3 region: CASSWTGVSAEAFF. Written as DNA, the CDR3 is TGTGCCAGCAGTTGGACAGGGGTGAGCGCTGAAGCTTTCTTT.

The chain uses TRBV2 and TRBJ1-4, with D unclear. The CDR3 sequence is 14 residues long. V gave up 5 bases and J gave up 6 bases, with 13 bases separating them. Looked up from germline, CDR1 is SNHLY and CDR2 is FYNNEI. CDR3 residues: CASSRESDDEKLFF. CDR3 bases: TGTGCCAGCAGTAGGGAGTCAGATGATGAAAAACTGTTTTTT.

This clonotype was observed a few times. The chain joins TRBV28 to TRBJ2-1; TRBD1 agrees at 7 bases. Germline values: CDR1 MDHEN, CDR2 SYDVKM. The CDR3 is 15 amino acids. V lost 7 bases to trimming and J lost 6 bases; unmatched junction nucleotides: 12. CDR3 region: CASTPRQGQFNEQFF. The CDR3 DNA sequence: TGTGCCAGCACCCCTCGACAGGGCCAGTTCAATGAGCAGTTCTTC.

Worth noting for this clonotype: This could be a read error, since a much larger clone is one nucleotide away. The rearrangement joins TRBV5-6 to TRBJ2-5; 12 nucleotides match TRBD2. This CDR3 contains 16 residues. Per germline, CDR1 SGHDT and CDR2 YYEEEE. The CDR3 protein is CASSLGLAGVGETRYF. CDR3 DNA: TGTGCCAGCAGCTTGGGACTAGCGGGAGTGGGAGAGACCCGGTACTTC. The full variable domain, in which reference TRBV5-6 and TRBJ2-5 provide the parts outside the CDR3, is DAGVTQSPTHLIKTRGQQVTLRCSPKSGHDTVSWYQQALGQGPQFIFQYYEEEERQRGNFPDRFSGHQFPNYSSELNVNALLLGDSALYLCASSLGLAGVGETRYFGPGTRLLVL.

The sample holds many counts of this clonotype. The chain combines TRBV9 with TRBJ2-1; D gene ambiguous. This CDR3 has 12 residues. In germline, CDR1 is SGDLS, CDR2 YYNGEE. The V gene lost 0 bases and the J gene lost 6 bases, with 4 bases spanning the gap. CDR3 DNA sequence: TGTGCCAGCAGCGTAGCGGGCAATGAGCAGTTCTTC. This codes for CASSVAGNEQFF.

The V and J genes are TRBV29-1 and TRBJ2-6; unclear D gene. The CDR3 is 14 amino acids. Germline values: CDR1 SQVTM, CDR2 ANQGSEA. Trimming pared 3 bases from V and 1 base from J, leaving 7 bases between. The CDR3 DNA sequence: TGCAGCGTTGAGGACGGATCTGGGGCCAACGTCCTGACTTTC. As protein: CSVEDGSGANVLTF.

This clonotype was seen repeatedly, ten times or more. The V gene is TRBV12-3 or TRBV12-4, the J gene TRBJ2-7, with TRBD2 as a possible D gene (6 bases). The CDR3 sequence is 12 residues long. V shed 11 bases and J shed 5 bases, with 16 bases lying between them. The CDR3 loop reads CASRRGKDEQYF. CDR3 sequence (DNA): TGTGCCTCCCGGAGGGGCAAGGACGAGCAGTACTTC.

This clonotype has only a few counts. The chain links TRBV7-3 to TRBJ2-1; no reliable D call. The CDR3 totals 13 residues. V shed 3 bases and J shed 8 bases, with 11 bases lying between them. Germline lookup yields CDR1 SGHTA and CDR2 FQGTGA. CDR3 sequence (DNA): TGTGCCAGCAGCTTTACGCCGATTCATGAGCAGTTCTTC. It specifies CASSFTPIHEQFF.

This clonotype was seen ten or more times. CDR3 coding DNA: TGTGCCAGCAGCTTAGGCCGAGCGGGAGGTGTTTACAATGAGCAGTTCTTC. This translates into CASSLGRAGGVYNEQFF. The chain is built from TRBV13 and TRBJ2-1; 9 bases line up with TRBD2. V shed 0 bases, J shed 4 bases, and the junction held 7 bases outside the gene matches. Germline V gene lookup returns CDR1 PRHDT and CDR2 FYEKMQ (reference sequence). This CDR3 is built from 17 residues.

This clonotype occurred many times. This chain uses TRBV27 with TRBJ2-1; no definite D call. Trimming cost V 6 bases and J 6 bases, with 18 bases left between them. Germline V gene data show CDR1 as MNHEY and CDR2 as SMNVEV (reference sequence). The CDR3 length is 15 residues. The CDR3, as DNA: TGTGCCAGCAGCTCCGCCGATGTGGGTCTCAATGAGCAGTTCTTC. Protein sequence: CASSSADVGLNEQFF.

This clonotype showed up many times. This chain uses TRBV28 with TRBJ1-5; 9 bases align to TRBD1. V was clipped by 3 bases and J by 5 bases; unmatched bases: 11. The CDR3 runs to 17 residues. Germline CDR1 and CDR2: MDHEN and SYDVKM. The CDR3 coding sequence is TGTGCCAGCAGTTTGGACCCGGGACAGGGACTGCATCAGCCCCAGCATTTT. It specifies CASSLDPGQGLHQPQHF.

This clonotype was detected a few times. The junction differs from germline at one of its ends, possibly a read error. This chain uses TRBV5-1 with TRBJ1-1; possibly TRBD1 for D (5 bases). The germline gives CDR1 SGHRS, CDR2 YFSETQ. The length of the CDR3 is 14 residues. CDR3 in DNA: TGCGCCTGCAGCTTGGCCGTAGGGGCCACTGAAGCTTTCTTT. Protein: CACSLAVGATEAFF.

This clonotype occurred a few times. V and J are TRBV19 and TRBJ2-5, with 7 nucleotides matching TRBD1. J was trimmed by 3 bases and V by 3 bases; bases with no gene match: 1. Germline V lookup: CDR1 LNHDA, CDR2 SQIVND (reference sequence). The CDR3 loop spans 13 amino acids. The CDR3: CASSMGQKETQYF. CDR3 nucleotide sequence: TGTGCCAGTAGTATGGGACAGAAAGAGACCCAGTACTTC.

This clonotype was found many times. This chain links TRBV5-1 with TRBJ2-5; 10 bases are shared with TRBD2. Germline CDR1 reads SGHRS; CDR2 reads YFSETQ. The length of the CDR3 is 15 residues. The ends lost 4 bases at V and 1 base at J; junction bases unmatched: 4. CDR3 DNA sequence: TGCGCCAGCAGCCTCGGGACTAGCGCCCAAGAGACCCAGTACTTC. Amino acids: CASSLGTSAQETQYF.

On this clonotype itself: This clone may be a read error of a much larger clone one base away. Here the CDR3 DNA reads TGTGCCAGCAGCCAAAACGAAGAGACCCAGTACTTC. It encodes CASSQNEETQYF. This chain connects TRBV11-1 to TRBJ2-5, with unresolved D. V was pared by 5 bases and J by 3 bases, with 7 bases between. From germline, CDR1 is SGHAT and CDR2 FQDESV (reference sequence). The CDR3 is 12 amino acids.